This T cell receptor (beta chain) appears in the sequencing data of a study of CD8+ T cells in alopecia areata. Reverse transcribed after extraction, RNA yielded cDNA as the sequencing template. Here immunoSEQ multiplex PCR was the method, and the copy in TCRdb shows in-frame clones only, minus some. The data hold approximately 150,000 clones, with approximately 60% observed a single time. On this clone: No antigen is known for it.

Researchers picked out CD4+ and CD8+ T cells from PBMCs by sorting. Study results and limitations: Compared with normal scalp, lesional scalp had higher clonality and more expanded CD8+ clones. Tissue-resident alphabeta T cells belonging to normal skin likewise get sequenced within scalp specimens.

The source of this sequence is a human donor in good health. Sample: CD8+ T cells sorted from blood.

CDR3 bases: TGTGCCAGCAGCTTAACCTCAAACAGGGTGGGAAACACCGGGGAGCTGTTTTTT. It yields the protein CASSLTSNRVGNTGELFF. This chain joins TRBV7-9 and TRBJ2-2; D might be TRBD1 (6 bases). CDR1 and CDR2 (germline): SEHNR, FQNEAQ (reference sequence). The V end lost 2 bases, the J end lost 2 bases, and 18 bases lay between the germline ends. There are 18 residues in the CDR3.